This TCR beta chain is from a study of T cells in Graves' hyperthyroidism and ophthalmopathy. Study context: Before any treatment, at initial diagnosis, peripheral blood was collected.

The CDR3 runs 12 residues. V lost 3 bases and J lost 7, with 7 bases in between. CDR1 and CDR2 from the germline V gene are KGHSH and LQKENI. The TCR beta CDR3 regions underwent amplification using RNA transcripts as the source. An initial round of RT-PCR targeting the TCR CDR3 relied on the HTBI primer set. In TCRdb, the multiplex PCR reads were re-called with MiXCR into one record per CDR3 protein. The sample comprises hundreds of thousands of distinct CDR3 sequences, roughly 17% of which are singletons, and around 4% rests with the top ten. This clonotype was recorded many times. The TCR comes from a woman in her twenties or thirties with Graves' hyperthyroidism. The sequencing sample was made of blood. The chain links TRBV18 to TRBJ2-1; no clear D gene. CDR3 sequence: CASSPAGNEQFF. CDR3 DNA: TGTGCCAGCTCACCGGCTGGGAATGAGCAGTTCTTC.